This TCR beta chain is drawn from a study of regulatory T cells in long-lasting Graves disease. This clonotype has a count of ten or more. Its antigen remains unknown. Sequencing libraries for TCR beta were prepared with iRepertoire HTBI primers and Arm-PCR of CDR3 regions. TCRdb itself ran the multiplex PCR reads through MiXCR, one entry per CDR3 protein. This table holds hundreds of thousands of distinct CDR3 sequences, approximately 16% found once. This CDR3 has 14 amino acids. The V end lost 7 bases, the J end lost 0 bases, and 10 bases lay between the germline ends. Study-wide points: Those with persistent disease had in common more public clonotypes (about 3,000) than new patients (about 970).

The time point is: newly diagnosed GD, antithyroid drugs for less than 3 months. The TCR library was made from RNA that had been extracted from PBMCs in TRIzol. This same sample was also part of a study on T cells in Graves' hyperthyroidism and ophthalmopathy. As that report states: The model identified upcoming ophthalmopathy a median roughly 6 months ahead of onset.

Source: peripheral blood mononuclear cells (PBMCs), taken at new diagnosis, from a patient treated with antithyroid drugs. The source is a man between 40 and 49 years old with Graves disease. This chain joins TRBV12-3 or TRBV12-4 and TRBJ2-1; a weak D match, TRBD1 (5 bases). The CDR3: CASNGASSYNEQFF. In nucleotides, the CDR3 is TGTGCCAGCAATGGGGCTAGCTCCTACAATGAGCAGTTCTTC.